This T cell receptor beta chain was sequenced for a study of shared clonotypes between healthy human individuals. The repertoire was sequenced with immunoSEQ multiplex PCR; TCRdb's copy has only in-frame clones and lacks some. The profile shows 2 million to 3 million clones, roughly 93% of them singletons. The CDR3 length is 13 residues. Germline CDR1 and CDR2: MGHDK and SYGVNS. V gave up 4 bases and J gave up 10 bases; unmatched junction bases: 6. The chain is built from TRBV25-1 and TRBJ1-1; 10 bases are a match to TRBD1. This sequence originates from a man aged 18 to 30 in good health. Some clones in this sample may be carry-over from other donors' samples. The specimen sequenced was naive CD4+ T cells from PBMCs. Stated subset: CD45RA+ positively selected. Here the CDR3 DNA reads TGTGCCAGCAGTGGCGACAGGGGGCTGGGAGCTTTCTTT. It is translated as CASSGDRGLGAFF.